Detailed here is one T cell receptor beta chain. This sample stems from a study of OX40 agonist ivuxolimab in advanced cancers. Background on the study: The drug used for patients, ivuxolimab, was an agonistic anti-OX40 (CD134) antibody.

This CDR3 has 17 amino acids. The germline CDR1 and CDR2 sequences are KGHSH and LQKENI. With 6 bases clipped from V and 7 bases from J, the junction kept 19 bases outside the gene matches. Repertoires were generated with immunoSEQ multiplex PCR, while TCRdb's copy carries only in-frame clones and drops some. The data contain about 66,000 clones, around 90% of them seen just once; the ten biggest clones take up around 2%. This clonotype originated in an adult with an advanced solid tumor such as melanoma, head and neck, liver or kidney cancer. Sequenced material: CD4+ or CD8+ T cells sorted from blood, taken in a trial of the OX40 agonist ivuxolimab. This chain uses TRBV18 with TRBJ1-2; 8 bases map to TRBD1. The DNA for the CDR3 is TGTGCCAGCTCGGCCCCAAGTCTCAGGGGGCAGGATGGTGGCTACACCTTC. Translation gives CASSAPSLRGQDGGYTF.